Below are 20 T cell receptor beta chains sequenced from a single sample in a study of T cell responses to AZD1222 COVID-19 vaccine. Sequencing used immunoSEQ multiplex PCR; TCRdb keeps in-frame clones, though not all of them. The data contain 70,000 to 95,000 clones, about 82% of them singletons. Material: peripheral blood, obtained 28 days after the second AZD1222 dose. These receptors were taken from an adult who received the AZD1222 COVID-19 vaccine.

This chain connects TRBV19 to TRBJ2-1; D may match TRBD1 or TRBD2 (5 bases each). V lost 2 bases and J 7 bases, leaving 12 bases between the germline ends. The germline V gene has CDR1 LNHDA and CDR2 SQIVND (reference sequence). CDR3 size: 14 residues. This CDR3 reads CASSIMGVANEQFF. The CDR3, as DNA: TGTGCCAGTAGTATAATGGGGGTAGCGAATGAGCAGTTCTTC.

This clone was seen a few times. The genes are TRBV27 and TRBJ1-1; D might be TRBD1 (6 bases). The germline V gene has CDR1 MNHEY and CDR2 SMNVEV (reference sequence). CDR3 length: 13 amino acids. V lost 2 bases and J 6 bases, leaving 10 bases between the germline ends. DNA of the CDR3: TGTGCCAGCAGTTTAAGGGGGTCGGCTGAAGCTTTCTTT. Protein product: CASSLRGSAEAFF.

The chain couples TRBV9 to TRBJ1-1; TRBD1 agrees at 7 bases. The CDR3 covers 15 residues. Germline CDR1 and CDR2: SGDLS and YYNGEE. V lost 4 bases, J lost 5 bases, and 11 bases stayed unmatched. The DNA for the CDR3 is TGTGCCAGCAGCCCGGGAGGGGGCTTTGGGACTGAAGCTTTCTTT. This sequence encodes CASSPGGGFGTEAFF.

V usage is TRBV5-1 and J usage is TRBJ1-4; TRBD1 matches 8 bases. There are 15 residues in the CDR3. V trimming: 2 bases; J trimming: 4 bases; junction bases outside the gene matches: 4. Looked up from germline, CDR1 is SGHRS and CDR2 is YFSETQ. The chain's CDR3 is CASSLLTGVNEKLFF. DNA for the CDR3: TGCGCCAGCAGCTTATTGACAGGGGTTAATGAAAAACTGTTTTTT.

The genes are TRBV5-4 and TRBJ2-7; D might be TRBD1 or TRBD2, each matching 6 bases. The V end was cut by 4 bases, the J end by 0 bases, with 11 bases between. Germline assignment: CDR1 SGHNT and CDR2 YYREEE (reference sequence). The CDR3 extends over 14 amino acids. The chain's CDR3 is CASSARGGSYEQYF. The CDR3 nucleotides read TGTGCCAGCAGCGCCAGGGGAGGCTCCTACGAGCAGTACTTC.

CDR3 residues: CASSIVGFSNEQFF. The CDR3 DNA reads as TGTGCCAGTAGTATTGTTGGCTTTTCGAATGAGCAGTTCTTC. The gene calls are TRBV19 and TRBJ2-1; no firm D call. V lost 3 bases to trimming and J lost 7 bases, with 13 bases between them. Germline V gene lookup returns CDR1 LNHDA and CDR2 SQIVND (reference sequence). The CDR3 totals 14 residues.

The V gene is TRBV30, the J gene TRBJ1-3; D call uncertain. The germline CDR1 and CDR2 sequences are GTSNPN and SVGIG (reference sequence). V was trimmed by 0 bases and J by 3 bases, leaving 6 bases between them. The CDR3 has 13 amino acids. The CDR3 region has the DNA TGTGCCTGGAGTGTGGGAGGTGGAAACACCATATATTTT. It translates to CAWSVGGGNTIYF.

The chain carries TRBV18 and TRBJ1-5, with TRBD1 matching over 7 bases. The CDR3 extends over 14 amino acids. V shed 1 base, J shed 5 bases, and the junction held 2 bases outside the gene matches. Germline CDR1 KGHSH, CDR2 LQKENI. CDR3 in amino acids: CASSPLTGDQPQHF. The CDR3 DNA follows: TGTGCCAGCTCACCACTAACAGGGGATCAGCCCCAGCATTTT.

By its share, this clone is medium-sized. V is TRBV19 and J is TRBJ1-1; D call uncertain. The V and J ends lost 0 bases and 5 bases respectively, with 13 bases between them. From germline, CDR1 is LNHDA and CDR2 SQIVND (reference sequence). There are 15 residues in the CDR3. CDR3 coding DNA: TGTGCCAGTAGTATAGATGCAAGCCGGGTTACTGAAGCTTTCTTT. This codes for CASSIDASRVTEAFF.

As regards this clone: One junction end disagrees with the germline gene, perhaps due to a read error. The chain uses TRBV5-6 and TRBJ2-3; the match to TRBD2 covers 9 bases. Germline V gene lookup returns CDR1 SGHDT and CDR2 YYEEEE. The CDR3 length is 15 residues. CDR3 sequence reads: CARSGPRGGADTQYF. As DNA, the CDR3 is TGTGCCCGCAGCGGGCCGCGGGGGGGGGCAGATACGCAGTATTTT.

This chain connects TRBV18 to TRBJ2-7, with D possibly TRBD1 on 6 matching bases. V dropped 4 bases and J dropped 4 bases, with 14 bases sitting between them. CDR1 and CDR2 (germline): KGHSH, LQKENI. The CDR3 has 14 residues. This chain's CDR3 is CASSRDAGAYEQYF. DNA for the CDR3: TGTGCCAGCTCACGAGACGCAGGGGCATACGAGCAGTACTTC.

In its sample, this clone was seen once. This chain uses TRBV15 with TRBJ1-1, with D maybe TRBD1 (5 bases). The ends were cut back, 4 bases at V and 5 bases at J, with 17 bases in the middle. Per the germline V gene, CDR1 is LNHNV and CDR2 is YYDKDF (reference sequence). The CDR3 is 15 residues long. CDR3 coding DNA: TGTGCCACCAGCATCGGGACGGCCCTGGGGACTGAAGCTTTCTTT. Translated: CATSIGTALGTEAFF. Complete variable domain (other parts from reference TRBV15 and TRBJ1-1): DAMVIQNPRYQVTQFGKPVTLSCSQTLNHNVMYWYQQKSSQAPKLLFHYYDKDFNNEADTPDNFQSRRPNTSFCFLDIRSPGLGDTAMYLCATSIGTALGTEAFFGQGTRLTVV.

The rearrangement uses TRBV27 and TRBJ1-6, with D possibly matching TRBD1 (5 bases). The CDR3 is 14 residues long. Trimming stripped 6 bases from V and 9 bases from J, with 15 bases between. Germline CDR1 and CDR2: MNHEY and SMNVEV (reference sequence). The DNA for the CDR3 is TGTGCCAGCAGCCCGCGGGGCGGTGGTTCACCCCTCCACTTT. Protein: CASSPRGGGSPLHF.

The rearrangement links TRBV6-2 or TRBV6-3 to TRBJ2-3; maybe TRBD1 (5 bases). Trimming shortened V by 5 bases and J by 6 bases, and 18 bases separated the two germline ends. This CDR3 has 15 amino acids. Germline CDR1 is MNHEY and CDR2 is SVGEGT. CDR3 amino acids: CASSHPFRVGDTQYF. The CDR3 nucleotides read TGTGCCAGCAGTCACCCCTTCAGGGTAGGCGATACGCAGTATTTT.

The chain joins TRBV28 to TRBJ1-3; a weak D match, TRBD1 (5 bases). The germline V and J ends were trimmed by 8 bases and 0 bases, with 17 bases remaining between them. The CDR3 has 16 residues. Germline assignment: CDR1 MDHEN and CDR2 SYDVKM. In DNA form, the CDR3 reads TGTGCCAGCTTCTTTGGGACCGCTAACTCTGGAAACACCATATATTTT. Translated: CASFFGTANSGNTIYF.

The gene calls are TRBV6-2 or TRBV6-3 and TRBJ2-2; D gene ambiguous. Germline CDR1 and CDR2: MNHEY and SVGEGT. Trimming stripped 3 bases from V and 5 bases from J, with 7 bases between. This CDR3 region has 13 residues. In DNA, the CDR3 is TGTGCCAGCAGTTATTCCCAGACCGGGGAGCTGTTTTTT. This translates into CASSYSQTGELFF.

The chain employs TRBV21-1 and TRBJ2-2; the table's TRBD1 call for D was not verified on the DNA. TRBV21-1 is classified as a pseudogene. The CDR3 is made up of 18 amino acids. The CDR3 protein is CASSKEFGVQGRTGELFF. DNA of the CDR3: TGTGCCAGCAGCAAAGAGTTTGGGGTGCAGGGTCGGACCGGGGAGCTGTTTTTT.

This chain links TRBV5-4 with TRBJ2-3; a weak D match, TRBD2 (6 bases). Germline V gene data show CDR1 as SGHNT and CDR2 as YYREEE (reference sequence). The CDR3 loop spans 15 amino acids. The V end lost 3 bases, the J end lost 3 bases, and 14 bases lay between the germline ends. Here the CDR3 DNA reads TGTGCCAGCAGCTCGCGGAGGGTTGGGACAGATACGCAGTATTTT. Translated: CASSSRRVGTDTQYF.

The chain joins TRBV4-2 to TRBJ1-2; D ambiguous. Germline loops: CDR1 LGHNA, CDR2 YNFKEQ. This CDR3 region has 16 residues. Trimming stripped 0 bases from V and 0 bases from J, with 11 bases between. CDR3 amino acids: CASSQEFGPANYGYTF. CDR3 in DNA: TGTGCCAGCAGCCAAGAGTTCGGGCCGGCTAACTATGGCTACACCTTC.

The genes are TRBV10-2 and TRBJ2-1, with 10 positions matching TRBD1. V was clipped by 6 bases and J by 8 bases; unmatched bases: 4. The germline gives CDR1 WSHSY, CDR2 SAAADI. The CDR3 totals 13 residues. CDR3 protein: CASRGQGRDEQFF. The CDR3 bases are TGCGCCAGCAGGGGACAGGGGCGGGATGAGCAGTTCTTC.